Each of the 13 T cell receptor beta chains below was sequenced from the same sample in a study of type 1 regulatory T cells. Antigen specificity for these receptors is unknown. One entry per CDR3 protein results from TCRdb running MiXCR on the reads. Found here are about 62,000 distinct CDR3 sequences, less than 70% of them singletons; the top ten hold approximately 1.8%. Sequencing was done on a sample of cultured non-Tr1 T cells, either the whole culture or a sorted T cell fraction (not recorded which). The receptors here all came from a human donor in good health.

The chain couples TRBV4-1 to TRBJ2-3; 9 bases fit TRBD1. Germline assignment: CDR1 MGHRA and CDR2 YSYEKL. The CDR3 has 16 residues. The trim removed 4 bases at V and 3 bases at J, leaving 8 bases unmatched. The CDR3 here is CASSRSTGGKTDTQYF. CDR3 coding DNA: TGCGCCAGCAGCCGGTCGACAGGGGGTAAAACAGATACGCAGTATTTT.

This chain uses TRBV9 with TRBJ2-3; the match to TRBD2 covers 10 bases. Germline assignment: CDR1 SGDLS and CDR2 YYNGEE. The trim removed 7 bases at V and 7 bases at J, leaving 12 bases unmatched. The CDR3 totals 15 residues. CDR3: CASGGASGSIYTQYF. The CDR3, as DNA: TGTGCCAGCGGAGGAGCTAGCGGGAGTATTTATACGCAGTATTTT.

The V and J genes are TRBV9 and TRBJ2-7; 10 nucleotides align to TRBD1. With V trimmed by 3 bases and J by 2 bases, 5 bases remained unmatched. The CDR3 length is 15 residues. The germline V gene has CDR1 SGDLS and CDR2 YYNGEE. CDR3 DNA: TGTGCCAGCAGCGCCGGACAGGGGGGGACCTACGAGCAGTACTTC. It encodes CASSAGQGGTYEQYF.

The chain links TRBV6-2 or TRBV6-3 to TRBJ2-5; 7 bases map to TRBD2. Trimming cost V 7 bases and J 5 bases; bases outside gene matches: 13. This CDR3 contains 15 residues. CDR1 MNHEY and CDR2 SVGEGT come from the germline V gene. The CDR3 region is CASTRGASGNETQYF. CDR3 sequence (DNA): TGTGCCAGCACGAGAGGAGCAAGCGGGAATGAGACCCAGTACTTC.

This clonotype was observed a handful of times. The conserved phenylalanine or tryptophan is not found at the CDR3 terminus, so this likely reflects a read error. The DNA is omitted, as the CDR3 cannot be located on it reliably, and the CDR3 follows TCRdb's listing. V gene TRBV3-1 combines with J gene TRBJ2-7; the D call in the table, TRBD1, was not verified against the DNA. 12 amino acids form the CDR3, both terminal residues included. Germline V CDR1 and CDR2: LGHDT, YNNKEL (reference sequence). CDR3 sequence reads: CASSLTQGQQPR.

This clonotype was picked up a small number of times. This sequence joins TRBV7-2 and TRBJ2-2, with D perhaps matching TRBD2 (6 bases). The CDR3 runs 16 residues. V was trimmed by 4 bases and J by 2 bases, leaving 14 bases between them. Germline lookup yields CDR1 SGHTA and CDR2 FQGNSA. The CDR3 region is CASSSYSGQNTGELFF. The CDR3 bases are TGTGCCAGCAGCTCCTATAGCGGCCAAAACACCGGGGAGCTGTTTTTT.

The CDR3 DNA is TGTGCCAGCTCACCACAGGGGGCCGGGGAGCTGTTTTTT. This translates into CASSPQGAGELFF. V is TRBV18 and J is TRBJ2-2; a possible D gene is TRBD1 (6 bases). CDR3 length: 13 amino acids. From germline, CDR1 is KGHSH and CDR2 LQKENI. V lost 1 base, J lost 6 bases, and 6 bases lay in between.

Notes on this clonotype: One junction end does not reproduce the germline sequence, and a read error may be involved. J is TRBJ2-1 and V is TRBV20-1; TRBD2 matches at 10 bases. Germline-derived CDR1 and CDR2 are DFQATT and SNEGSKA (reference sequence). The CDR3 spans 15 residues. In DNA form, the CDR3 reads TGCAGTGCTACCGAACTAGCGGGGAGCTACGATGAGCAGTTCTTC. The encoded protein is CSATELAGSYDEQFF.

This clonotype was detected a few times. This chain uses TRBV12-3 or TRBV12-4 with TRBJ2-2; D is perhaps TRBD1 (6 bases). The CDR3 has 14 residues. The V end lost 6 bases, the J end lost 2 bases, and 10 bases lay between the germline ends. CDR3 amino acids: CASRQGFNTGELFF. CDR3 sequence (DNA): TGTGCCAGCAGACAGGGATTTAACACCGGGGAGCTGTTTTTT.

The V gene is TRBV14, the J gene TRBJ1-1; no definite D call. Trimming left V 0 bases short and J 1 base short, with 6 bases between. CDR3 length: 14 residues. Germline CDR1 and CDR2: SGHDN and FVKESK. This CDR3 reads CASSQETANTEAFF. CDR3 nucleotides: TGTGCCAGCAGCCAAGAAACAGCGAACACTGAAGCTTTCTTT.

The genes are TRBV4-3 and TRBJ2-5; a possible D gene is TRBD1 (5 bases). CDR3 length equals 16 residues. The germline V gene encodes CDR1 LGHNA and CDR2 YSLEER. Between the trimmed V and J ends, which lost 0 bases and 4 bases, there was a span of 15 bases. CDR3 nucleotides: TGCGCCAGCAGCCAAGAGGGCGGCTCCCAGGGAGAGACCCAGTACTTC. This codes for CASSQEGGSQGETQYF.

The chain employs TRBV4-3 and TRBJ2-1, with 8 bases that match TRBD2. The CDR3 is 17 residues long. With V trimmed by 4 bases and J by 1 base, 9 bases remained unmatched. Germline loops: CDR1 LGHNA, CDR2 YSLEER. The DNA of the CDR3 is TGCGCCAGCAGCCCCCATAGCGGGGCGGCGTCCTACAATGAGCAGTTCTTC. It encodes CASSPHSGAASYNEQFF.

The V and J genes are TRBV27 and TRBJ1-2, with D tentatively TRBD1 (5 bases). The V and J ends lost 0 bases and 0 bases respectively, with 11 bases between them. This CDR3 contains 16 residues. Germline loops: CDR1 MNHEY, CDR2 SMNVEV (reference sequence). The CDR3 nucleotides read TGTGCCAGCAGTTTATCGATGGGACGGACTAACTATGGCTACACCTTC. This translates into CASSLSMGRTNYGYTF.